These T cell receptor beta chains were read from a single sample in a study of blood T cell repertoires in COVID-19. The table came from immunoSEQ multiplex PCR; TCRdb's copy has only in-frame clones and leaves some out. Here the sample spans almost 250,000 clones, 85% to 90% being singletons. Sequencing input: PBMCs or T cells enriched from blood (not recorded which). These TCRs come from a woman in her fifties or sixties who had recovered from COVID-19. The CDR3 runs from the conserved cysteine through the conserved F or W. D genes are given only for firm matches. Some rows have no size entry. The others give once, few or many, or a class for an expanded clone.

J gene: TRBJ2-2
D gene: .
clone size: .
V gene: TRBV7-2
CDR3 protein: CASRGSGDTGELFF

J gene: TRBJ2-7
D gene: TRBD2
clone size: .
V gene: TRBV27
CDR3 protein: CASSLEGGPPYEQYF

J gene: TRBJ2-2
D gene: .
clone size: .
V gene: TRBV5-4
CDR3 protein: CASSLGTSNTGELFF

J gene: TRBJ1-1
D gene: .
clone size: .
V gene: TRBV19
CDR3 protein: CASILGTRNTEAFF

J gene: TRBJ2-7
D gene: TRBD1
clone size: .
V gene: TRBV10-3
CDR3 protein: CAISGGTGGPYEQYF

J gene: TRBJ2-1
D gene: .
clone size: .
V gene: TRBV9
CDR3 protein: CASSVSFIPREQFF

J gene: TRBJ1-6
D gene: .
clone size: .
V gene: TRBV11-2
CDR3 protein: CASSPNAGYNSPLHF

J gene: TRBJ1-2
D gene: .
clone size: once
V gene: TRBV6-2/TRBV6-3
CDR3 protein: CASSYFEQSVAGYTF

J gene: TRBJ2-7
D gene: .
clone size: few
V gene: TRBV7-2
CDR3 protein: CASSYTGLPSYEQYF

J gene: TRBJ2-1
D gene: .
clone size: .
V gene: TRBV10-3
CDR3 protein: CATRPVSSQRVSNEQFF

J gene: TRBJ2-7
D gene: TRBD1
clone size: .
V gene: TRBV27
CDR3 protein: CASRGQAFYEQYF

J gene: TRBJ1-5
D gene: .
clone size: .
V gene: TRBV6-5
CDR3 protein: CASRSGSSNQPQHF

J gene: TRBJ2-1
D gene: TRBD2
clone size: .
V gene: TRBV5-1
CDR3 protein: CASSSQGLAVYNEQFF

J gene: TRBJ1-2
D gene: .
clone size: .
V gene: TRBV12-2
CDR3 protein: CASRLPRTGRPNGYTF

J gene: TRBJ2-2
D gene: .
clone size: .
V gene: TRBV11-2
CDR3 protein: CASSHLDAANTGELFF

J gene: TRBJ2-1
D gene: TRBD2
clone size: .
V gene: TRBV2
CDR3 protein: CASSPPLAVQYNEQFF

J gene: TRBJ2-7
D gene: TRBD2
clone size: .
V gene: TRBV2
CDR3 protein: CASSAGGLAGKNEQYF

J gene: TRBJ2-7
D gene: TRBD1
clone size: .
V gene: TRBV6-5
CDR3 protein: CASSRQGGSYEQYF

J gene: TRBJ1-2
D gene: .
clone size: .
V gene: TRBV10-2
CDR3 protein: CASSESGGYGYTF

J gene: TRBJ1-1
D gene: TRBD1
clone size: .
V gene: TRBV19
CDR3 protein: CASSRDPGWTGVGTEAFF

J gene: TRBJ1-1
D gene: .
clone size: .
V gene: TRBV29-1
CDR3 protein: CSVRRAGGQETEAFF

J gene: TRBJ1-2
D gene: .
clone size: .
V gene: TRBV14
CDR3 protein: CASSQRGGLANYGYTF

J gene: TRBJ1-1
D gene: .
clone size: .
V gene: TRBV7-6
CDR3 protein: CASSRGEGTEAFF

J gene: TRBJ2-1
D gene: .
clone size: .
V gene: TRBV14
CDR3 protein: CASSQQGLTEQFF

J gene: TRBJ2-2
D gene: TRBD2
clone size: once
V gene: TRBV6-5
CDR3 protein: CASRNRLTSAGELFF

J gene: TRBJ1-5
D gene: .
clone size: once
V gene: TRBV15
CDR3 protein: CATSRDFGGNQPQHF

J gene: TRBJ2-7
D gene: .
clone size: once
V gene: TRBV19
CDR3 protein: CASSQLGGSSYEQYF

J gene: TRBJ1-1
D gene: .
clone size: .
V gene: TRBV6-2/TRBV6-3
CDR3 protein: CASSYPPGSMNTEAFF

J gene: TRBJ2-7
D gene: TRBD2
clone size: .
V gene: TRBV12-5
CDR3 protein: CASGLGTSGTYEQYF

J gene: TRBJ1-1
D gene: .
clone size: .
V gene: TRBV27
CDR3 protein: CASSLTGQNTEAFF

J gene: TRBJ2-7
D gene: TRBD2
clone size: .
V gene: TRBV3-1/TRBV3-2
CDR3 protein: CASSQGLVTSGDTYEQYF

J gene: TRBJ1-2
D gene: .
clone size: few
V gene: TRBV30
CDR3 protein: CAWSSTGRDGYTF

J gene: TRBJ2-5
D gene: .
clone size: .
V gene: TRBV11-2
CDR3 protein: CASSLQETQYF

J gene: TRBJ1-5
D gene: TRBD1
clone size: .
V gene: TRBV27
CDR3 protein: CASSLIGTGDQPQHF